This T cell receptor (beta chain) was retrieved from a study of shared clonotypes between healthy human individuals. Notes on this clone: Its matching antigen is unknown.

The CDR3 totals 17 residues. Per the germline V gene, CDR1 is MNHNS and CDR2 is SASEGT. The junction had 7 bases not matched to a gene; V was cut back by 2 bases and J by 2 bases. General observations from the study: Relative to their counterparts shared across all four donors, non-shared clonotypes exhibited diminished generation probabilities. Estimated richness values were generally larger in naive subsets than in memory subsets.

The authors ran the assay at deep level. A 200 ng quantity of DNA, roughly 32,000 T cell genomes, went into the sorted-subset replicate PCRs. Profiling relied on immunoSEQ multiplex PCR, and the TCRdb table lists in-frame clones only, not all of them. Among roughly 1.5 million clones listed, 95% to 99% were seen once. The gene calls are TRBV6-1 and TRBJ2-2, with 8 bases matching TRBD1. This TCR was sampled from a man aged 30 to 39 in good health. The specimen was naive CD4+ T cells sorted from blood. Subset given: CD45RA+ positively selected. The CDR3 is CASSENWQGANTGELFF. DNA for the CDR3: TGTGCCAGCAGTGAAAATTGGCAGGGGGCCAACACCGGGGAGCTGTTTTTT.